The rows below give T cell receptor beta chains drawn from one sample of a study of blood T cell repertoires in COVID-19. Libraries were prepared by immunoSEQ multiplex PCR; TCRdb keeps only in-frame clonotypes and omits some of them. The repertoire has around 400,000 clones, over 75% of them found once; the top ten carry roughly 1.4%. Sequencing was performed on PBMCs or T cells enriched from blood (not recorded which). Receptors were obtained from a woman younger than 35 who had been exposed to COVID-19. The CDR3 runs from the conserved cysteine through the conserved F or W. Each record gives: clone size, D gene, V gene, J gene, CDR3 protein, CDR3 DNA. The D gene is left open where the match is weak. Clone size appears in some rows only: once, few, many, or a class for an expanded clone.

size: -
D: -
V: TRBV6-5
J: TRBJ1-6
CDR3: CASRRGRENSPLHF
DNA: TGTGCCAGCAGGCGGGGACGAGAGAATTCACCCCTCCACTTT

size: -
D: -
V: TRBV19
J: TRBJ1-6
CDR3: CASSVRPSLASPLHF
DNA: TGTGCCAGTAGCGTTCGCCCTTCACTCGCCTCACCCCTCCACTTT

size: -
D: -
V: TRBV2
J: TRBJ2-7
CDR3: CASSRADKSYEQYF
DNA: TGTGCCAGCAGTCGTGCTGACAAATCCTACGAGCAGTACTTC

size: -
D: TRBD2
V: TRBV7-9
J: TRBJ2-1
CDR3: CASSLRDYYNEQFF
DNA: TGTGCCAGCAGCTTAAGGGACTATTACAATGAGCAGTTCTTC

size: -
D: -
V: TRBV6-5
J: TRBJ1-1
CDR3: CASSSSNRANTEAFF
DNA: TGTGCCAGCAGTTCCTCTAATCGAGCAAACACTGAAGCTTTCTTT

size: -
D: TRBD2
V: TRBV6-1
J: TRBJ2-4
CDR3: CASSERGGRGIQYF
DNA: TGTGCCAGCAGTGAACGGGGCGGGAGGGGCATTCAGTACTTC

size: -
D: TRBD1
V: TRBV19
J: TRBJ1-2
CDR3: CASSSRQGVHGYTF
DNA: TGTGCCAGTAGTTCCCGACAGGGAGTGCATGGCTACACCTTC

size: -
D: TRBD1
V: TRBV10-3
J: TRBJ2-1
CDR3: CAISGQGNEQFF
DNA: TGTGCCATCAGTGGACAGGGTAATGAGCAGTTCTTC

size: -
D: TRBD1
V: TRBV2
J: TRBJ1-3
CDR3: CASSRQGISGNTIYF
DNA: TGTGCCAGCAGCCGACAGGGGATCTCTGGAAACACCATATATTTT

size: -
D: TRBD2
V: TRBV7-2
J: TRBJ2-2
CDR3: CASSRPSGGNTGELFF
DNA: TGTGCCAGCAGCAGACCTAGCGGGGGGAACACCGGGGAGCTGTTTTTT

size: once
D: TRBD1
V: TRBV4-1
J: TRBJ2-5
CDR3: CASSQRDRGETQYF
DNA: TGCGCCAGCAGCCAACGGGACAGAGGCGAGACCCAGTACTTC

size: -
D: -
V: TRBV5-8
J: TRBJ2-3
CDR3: CASSILHTDTQYF
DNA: TGTGCCAGCAGCATACTCCACACAGATACGCAGTATTTT

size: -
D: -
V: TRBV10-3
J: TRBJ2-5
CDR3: CAISESSETQYF
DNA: TGTGCCATCAGTGAGTCGAGTGAGACCCAGTACTTC

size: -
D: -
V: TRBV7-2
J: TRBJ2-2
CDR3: CASSLDQAVGGELFF
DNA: TGTGCCAGCAGCTTAGATCAGGCCGTCGGCGGGGAGCTGTTTTTT

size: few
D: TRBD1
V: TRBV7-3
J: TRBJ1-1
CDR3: CASSLNTGGRTEAFF
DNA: TGTGCCAGCAGCTTAAATACAGGGGGCAGGACTGAAGCTTTCTTT

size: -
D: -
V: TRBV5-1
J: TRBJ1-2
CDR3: CASSPGQDYGYTF
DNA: TGCGCCAGCTCCCCCGGCCAGGATTATGGCTACACCTTC

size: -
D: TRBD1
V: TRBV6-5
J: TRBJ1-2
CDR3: CASSYSMTGALYGYTF
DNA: TGTGCCAGCAGTTACTCGATGACAGGGGCCCTCTATGGCTACACCTTC

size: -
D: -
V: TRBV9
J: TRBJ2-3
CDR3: CASSVVERGGLTITDTQYF
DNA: TGTGCCAGCAGCGTAGTAGAGAGGGGGGGACTGACGATCACAGATACGCAGTATTTT

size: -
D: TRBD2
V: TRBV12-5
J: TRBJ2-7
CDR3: CASAIAGVGYEQYF
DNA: TGTGCTAGTGCCATAGCGGGAGTGGGATACGAGCAGTACTTC

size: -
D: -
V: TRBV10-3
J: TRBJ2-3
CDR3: CAISEGPSTDTQYF
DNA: TGTGCCATCAGTGAGGGGCCAAGCACAGATACGCAGTATTTT

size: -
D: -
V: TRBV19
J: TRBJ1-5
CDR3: CASSPNRRFSNQPQHF
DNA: TGTGCCAGTAGCCCCAACAGGAGATTTAGCAATCAGCCCCAGCATTTT

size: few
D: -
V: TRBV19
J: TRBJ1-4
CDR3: CASTTTGRTTNEKLFF
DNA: TGTGCCAGTACCACTACAGGGCGAACAACTAATGAAAAACTGTTTTTT

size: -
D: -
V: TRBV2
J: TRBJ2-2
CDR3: CASSSGIWTGELFF
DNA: TGTGCCAGCAGTTCAGGGATATGGACCGGGGAGCTGTTTTTT

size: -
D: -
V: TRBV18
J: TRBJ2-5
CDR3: CASSPNLQETQYF
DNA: TGTGCCAGCTCACCAAATCTCCAAGAGACCCAGTACTTC

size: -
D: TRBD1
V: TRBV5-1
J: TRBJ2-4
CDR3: CASSSRTGGGDIQYF
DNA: TGCGCCAGCAGCTCCCGGACAGGGGGAGGGGACATTCAGTACTTC

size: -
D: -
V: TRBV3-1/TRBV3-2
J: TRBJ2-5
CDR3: CASSQFPRETQYF
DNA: TGTGCCAGCAGCCAATTCCCCAGAGAGACCCAGTACTTC

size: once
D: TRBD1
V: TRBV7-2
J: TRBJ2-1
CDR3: CASSLRSGTGTYNEQFF
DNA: TGTGCCAGCAGCCTTAGGAGTGGGACAGGGACCTACAATGAGCAGTTCTTC

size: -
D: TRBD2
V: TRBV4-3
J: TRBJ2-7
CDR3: CASSQDGGGGPGEQYF
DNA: TGCGCCAGCAGCCAAGACGGTGGCGGGGGGCCGGGCGAGCAGTACTTC

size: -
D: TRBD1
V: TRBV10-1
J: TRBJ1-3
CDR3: CASNIDRASGNTIYF
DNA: TGCGCCAGCAACATCGACAGGGCGTCTGGAAACACCATATATTTT

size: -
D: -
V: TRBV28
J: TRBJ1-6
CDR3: CASSLLEGESNSPLHF
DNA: TGTGCCAGCAGTTTACTTGAGGGGGAGAGTAATTCACCCCTCCACTTT

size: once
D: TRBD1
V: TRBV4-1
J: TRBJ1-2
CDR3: CASSQDDRGFANYGYTF
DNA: TGCGCCAGCAGCCAAGATGACAGGGGATTCGCTAACTATGGCTACACCTTC

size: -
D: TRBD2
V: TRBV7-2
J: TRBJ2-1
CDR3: CASNKGLAGNEQFF
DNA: TGTGCCAGCAACAAGGGACTAGCGGGAAATGAGCAGTTCTTC

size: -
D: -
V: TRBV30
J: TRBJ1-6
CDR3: CAWSMAGNSPLHF
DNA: TGTGCCTGGAGTATGGCGGGTAATTCACCCCTCCACTTT

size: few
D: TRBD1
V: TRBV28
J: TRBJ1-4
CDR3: CASSLSFPRGQEKLFF
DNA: TGTGCCAGCAGTTTATCCTTTCCCAGGGGGCAGGAAAAACTGTTTTTT

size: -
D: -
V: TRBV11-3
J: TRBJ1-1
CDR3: CASSSREGSEAFF
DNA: TGTGCCAGCAGCAGCAGGGAAGGATCTGAAGCTTTCTTT

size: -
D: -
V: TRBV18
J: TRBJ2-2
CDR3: CASSPLLGYTGELFF
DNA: TGTGCCAGCTCACCACTACTAGGTTACACCGGGGAGCTGTTTTTT

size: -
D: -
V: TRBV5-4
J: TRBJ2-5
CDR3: CASSSPGLPETQYF
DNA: TGTGCCAGCAGCTCACCCGGACTGCCAGAGACCCAGTACTTC

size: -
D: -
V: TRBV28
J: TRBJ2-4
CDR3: CASSPPWRGSKNIQYF
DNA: TGTGCCAGCAGTCCCCCTTGGCGAGGGAGCAAAAACATTCAGTACTTC

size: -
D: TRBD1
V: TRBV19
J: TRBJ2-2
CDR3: CASSIERGQSGELFF
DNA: TGTGCCAGTAGTATAGAGAGGGGGCAAAGCGGGGAGCTGTTTTTT

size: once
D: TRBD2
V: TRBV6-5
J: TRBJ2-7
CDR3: CASRRDAGGSYEQYF
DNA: TGTGCCAGCAGGAGAGATGCGGGGGGTTCCTACGAGCAGTACTTC

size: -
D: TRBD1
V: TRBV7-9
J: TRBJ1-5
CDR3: CASSLIPSTGGNNQPQHF
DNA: TGTGCCAGCAGCTTGATACCCTCGACAGGGGGAAACAATCAGCCCCAGCATTTT

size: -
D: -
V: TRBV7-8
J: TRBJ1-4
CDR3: CASSLGHQEGEKLFF
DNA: TGTGCCAGCAGCTTAGGCCACCAAGAGGGTGAAAAACTGTTTTTT

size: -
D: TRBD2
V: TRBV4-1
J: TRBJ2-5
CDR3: CASSQGSGSGQTQYF
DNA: TGCGCCAGCAGCCAAGGAAGCGGGAGCGGTCAGACCCAGTACTTC

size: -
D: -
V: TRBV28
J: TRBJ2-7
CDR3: CASTPNGYEQYF
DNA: TGTGCCAGCACACCTAATGGCTACGAGCAGTACTTC

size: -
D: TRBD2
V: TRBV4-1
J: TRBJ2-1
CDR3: CASSQSAGTSPYNEQFF
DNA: TGCGCCAGCAGCCAATCAGCCGGGACTAGCCCGTACAATGAGCAGTTCTTC

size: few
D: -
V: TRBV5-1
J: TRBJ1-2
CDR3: CASSLEGRDYGYTF
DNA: TGCGCCAGCAGCTTGGAAGGGAGGGACTATGGCTACACCTTC

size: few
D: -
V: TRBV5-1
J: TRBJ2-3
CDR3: CASSWLAPNTDTQYF
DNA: TGCGCCAGCAGTTGGCTAGCGCCGAACACAGATACGCAGTATTTT

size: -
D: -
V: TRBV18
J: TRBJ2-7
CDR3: CASSPPGGYEQYF
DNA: TGTGCCAGCTCACCACCGGGAGGCTACGAGCAGTACTTC

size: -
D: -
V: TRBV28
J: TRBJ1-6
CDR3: CASRPPGHLGISPLHF
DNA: TGTGCCAGCAGACCACCGGGACACCTAGGGATTTCACCCCTCCACTTT

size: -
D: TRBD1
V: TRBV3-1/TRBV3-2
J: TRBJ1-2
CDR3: CASSQERITGAGGYTF
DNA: TGTGCCAGCAGCCAAGAAAGGATAACAGGGGCCGGGGGCTACACCTTC

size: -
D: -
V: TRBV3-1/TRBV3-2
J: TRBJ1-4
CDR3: CASSLSGSGRNEKLFF
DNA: TGTGCCAGCAGCCTTTCAGGGAGCGGGCGGAATGAAAAACTGTTTTTT

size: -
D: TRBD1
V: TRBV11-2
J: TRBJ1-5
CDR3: CASSSDRNQPQHF
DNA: TGTGCCAGCAGCTCGGACAGGAACCAGCCCCAGCATTTT

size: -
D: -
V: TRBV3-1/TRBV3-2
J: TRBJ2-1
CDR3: CASSQVGKDTRRFF
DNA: TGTGCCAGCAGCCAAGTAGGTAAGGACACTCGGCGGTTCTTC

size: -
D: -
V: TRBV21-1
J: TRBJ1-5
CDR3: CASSNRGPSYQPQHF
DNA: TGTGCCAGCAGCAACAGGGGCCCATCCTATCAGCCCCAGCATTTT

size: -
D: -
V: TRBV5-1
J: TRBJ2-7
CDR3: CASSLEGTYEQYF
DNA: TGCGCCAGCAGCTTGGAGGGGACCTACGAGCAGTACTTC

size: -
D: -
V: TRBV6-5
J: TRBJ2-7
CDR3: CASSGRGEQYF
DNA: TGTGCCAGCAGCGGTAGGGGGGAGCAGTACTTC

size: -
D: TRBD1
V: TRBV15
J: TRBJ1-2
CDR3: CATSRQVGTGEGYTF
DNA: TGTGCCACCAGCAGGCAAGTCGGGACAGGGGAAGGCTACACCTTC

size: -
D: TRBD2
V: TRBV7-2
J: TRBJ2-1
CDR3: CASSQTSAGGPFNEQFF
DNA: TGTGCCAGCAGCCAGACGTCCGCGGGAGGGCCGTTTAATGAGCAGTTCTTC

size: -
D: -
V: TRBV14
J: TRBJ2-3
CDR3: CASSQELVVSDTQYF
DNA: TGTGCCAGCAGCCAAGAGTTGGTAGTATCAGATACGCAGTATTTT